These T cell receptor beta chains were read from a single sample in a study of blood T cell repertoires in COVID-19. The table came from immunoSEQ multiplex PCR; TCRdb's copy has only in-frame clones and leaves some out. The sample carries 170,000 or so clones, approximately 80% recorded once. Sequencing was carried out using PBMCs or T cells enriched from blood (not recorded which). The receptors shown here come from a woman aged 45-59 years who had recovered from COVID-19. CDR3s include the opening cysteine and the closing phenylalanine or tryptophan. Each record gives: V gene, J gene, D gene, CDR3 length, clone size, CDR3 DNA, CDR3 protein. D genes are given only for firm matches. Rows give clone size only sometimes, using once, few, many, or a class for an expanded clone.

V: TRBV7-2
J: TRBJ2-7
D: TRBD2
length: 14
size: NA
DNA: TGTGCCAGCAGCTTGACTAGCGGCAACTACGAGCAGTACTTC
CDR3: CASSLTSGNYEQYF

V: TRBV7-9
J: TRBJ2-7
D: TRBD2
length: 19
size: NA
DNA: TGTGCCAGCAGCTTAGCGGGTTCGCCTGGACTAGCGGGAGTGTACGAGCAGTACTTC
CDR3: CASSLAGSPGLAGVYEQYF

V: TRBV28
J: TRBJ1-3
D: NA
length: 14
size: once
DNA: TGTGCCAGCAGTGTCCTTGGCGGGCGGGACACCATATATTTT
CDR3: CASSVLGGRDTIYF

V: TRBV9
J: TRBJ1-5
D: NA
length: 17
size: NA
DNA: TGTGCCAGCAGCGCCGACAGGCGAGGGGATAGCAATCAGCCCCAGCATTTT
CDR3: CASSADRRGDSNQPQHF

V: TRBV7-6
J: TRBJ2-3
D: NA
length: 13
size: few
DNA: TGTGCCAGCAGCTCCCGGGGCACAGATACGCAGTATTTT
CDR3: CASSSRGTDTQYF

V: TRBV18
J: TRBJ1-1
D: NA
length: 17
size: NA
DNA: TGTGCCAGCTCACCCACCACCGGGTCCTCAATCGGGACTGAAGCTTTCTTT
CDR3: CASSPTTGSSIGTEAFF

V: TRBV28
J: TRBJ2-2
D: TRBD1
length: 15
size: NA
DNA: TGTGCCAGCAATCCGGGACAGGGGATATCCGGGGAGCTGTTTTTT
CDR3: CASNPGQGISGELFF

V: TRBV3-1/TRBV3-2
J: TRBJ1-5
D: NA
length: 14
size: NA
DNA: TGTGCCAGCAGCCGAGCGGACTACAATCAGCCCCAGCATTTT
CDR3: CASSRADYNQPQHF

V: TRBV27
J: TRBJ2-2
D: NA
length: 15
size: NA
DNA: TGTGCCAGCAGTTTACACTCCACTAGCACCGGGGAGCTGTTTTTT
CDR3: CASSLHSTSTGELFF

V: TRBV28
J: TRBJ2-1
D: NA
length: 19
size: NA
DNA: TGTGCCAGCAGTTGGCCGGGACAACCGGGACCAACACGTTCATACGAGCAGTTCTTC
CDR3: CASSWPGQPGPTRSYEQFF

V: TRBV7-9
J: TRBJ1-4
D: NA
length: 13
size: NA
DNA: TGTGCCACCGGAGGGACCCTAGGGGAAAAACTGTTTTTT
CDR3: CATGGTLGEKLFF

V: TRBV27
J: TRBJ1-1
D: TRBD1
length: 15
size: once
DNA: TGTGCCAGCAGTTCCGTAGGGACAGGGGGCACTGAAGCTTTCTTT
CDR3: CASSSVGTGGTEAFF

V: TRBV7-8
J: TRBJ1-5
D: NA
length: 16
size: NA
DNA: TGTGCCAGCAGCTTAGCCCCAGACAATAGCAATCAGCCCCAGCATTTT
CDR3: CASSLAPDNSNQPQHF

V: TRBV3-1/TRBV3-2
J: TRBJ2-3
D: NA
length: 14
size: NA
DNA: TGTGCCAGCAGCGTCGGGGAGTCCACAGATACGCAGTATTTT
CDR3: CASSVGESTDTQYF

V: TRBV7-8
J: TRBJ1-2
D: NA
length: 15
size: NA
DNA: TGTGCCAGCAGCATTTCAACGACAGGTCTTAATGGCTACACCTTC
CDR3: CASSISTTGLNGYTF

V: TRBV28
J: TRBJ1-4
D: TRBD1
length: 15
size: NA
DNA: TGTGCCAGCAGGCGCCAGGGGGCAACTAATGAAAAACTGTTTTTT
CDR3: CASRRQGATNEKLFF

V: TRBV19
J: TRBJ2-3
D: TRBD2
length: 20
size: NA
DNA: TGTGCCAGTAGTAGAAGAGCCGGGACTAGCGGGAGTGGGATCACAGATACGCAGTATTTT
CDR3: CASSRRAGTSGSGITDTQYF

V: TRBV11-2
J: TRBJ2-1
D: TRBD1
length: 11
size: once
DNA: TGTGCCAGCAGCCGGACAGGGGCGCAGTTCTTC
CDR3: CASSRTGAQFF

V: TRBV19
J: TRBJ2-7
D: TRBD2
length: 13
size: few
DNA: TGTGCCAGTAGAGGCGGGGGAGCCTACGAGCAGTACTTC
CDR3: CASRGGGAYEQYF

V: TRBV9
J: TRBJ1-2
D: NA
length: 14
size: NA
DNA: TGTGCCAGCACCGTGGACAGAGCTAACTATGGCTACACCTTC
CDR3: CASTVDRANYGYTF

V: TRBV18
J: TRBJ2-2
D: NA
length: 14
size: few
DNA: TGTGCCAGCTCACCACCCAGGGGCACCGGGGAGCTGTTTTTT
CDR3: CASSPPRGTGELFF

V: TRBV7-9
J: TRBJ1-1
D: NA
length: 15
size: few
DNA: TGTGCCAGCAGCTTAGCGGGACTGCTGAACACTGAAGCTTTCTTT
CDR3: CASSLAGLLNTEAFF

V: TRBV5-5
J: TRBJ1-4
D: NA
length: 14
size: NA
DNA: TGTGCCAGCAGAGCCAGCGTGAATAATGAAAAACTGTTTTTT
CDR3: CASRASVNNEKLFF

V: TRBV3-1/TRBV3-2
J: TRBJ2-6
D: NA
length: 14
size: NA
DNA: TGTGCCAGCAGCCAACGGTCTGGGGCCAACGTCCTGACTTTC
CDR3: CASSQRSGANVLTF

V: TRBV28
J: TRBJ2-3
D: TRBD2
length: 16
size: NA
DNA: TGTGCCAGCAGCGAAGGTGGACTAGCTCCGACAGATACGCAGTATTTT
CDR3: CASSEGGLAPTDTQYF

V: TRBV19
J: TRBJ2-7
D: NA
length: 17
size: NA
DNA: TGTCCCCAGAGGAGGCCCTTGGAGCCCGGAGGGGAATACGAGCAGTACTTC
CDR3: CPQRRPLEPGGEYEQYF

V: TRBV7-2
J: TRBJ1-5
D: TRBD1
length: 14
size: NA
DNA: TGTGCCAGCAGCCCTGACAGGGACCATCAGCCCCAGCATTTT
CDR3: CASSPDRDHQPQHF

V: TRBV4-1
J: TRBJ2-3
D: NA
length: 16
size: NA
DNA: TGCGCCAGCAGCCAAGTCAGGGCTTCTAGCACAGATACGCAGTATTTT
CDR3: CASSQVRASSTDTQYF

V: TRBV7-3
J: TRBJ2-1
D: TRBD1
length: 13
size: few
DNA: TGTGCCAGCAGCCATGACAGGGCTAATGAGCAGTTCTTC
CDR3: CASSHDRANEQFF

V: TRBV7-2
J: TRBJ2-7
D: NA
length: 15
size: NA
DNA: TGTGCCAGCAGCTTAGCCCCGGGGAGTCAAGGCGAGCAGTACTTC
CDR3: CASSLAPGSQGEQYF

V: TRBV5-4
J: TRBJ2-7
D: TRBD2
length: 15
size: NA
DNA: TGTGCCAGCAGCTCGAGACTAGCGGGACTCGACGAGCAGTACTTC
CDR3: CASSSRLAGLDEQYF

V: TRBV30
J: TRBJ2-7
D: NA
length: 14
size: NA
DNA: TGTGCCTGGAGACGCCTCGACAAGTCCTACGAGCAGTACTTC
CDR3: CAWRRLDKSYEQYF

V: TRBV5-5
J: TRBJ1-4
D: NA
length: 19
size: NA
DNA: TGTGCCAGCAGCTTGAATATGCAGGGAGGGTTGAGGGTTCGTGAAAAACTGTTTTTT
CDR3: CASSLNMQGGLRVREKLFF

V: TRBV30
J: TRBJ1-2
D: TRBD1
length: 13
size: NA
DNA: TGTGCCTGGAGTGTCGGGACAGACTTAGGGTACACCTTC
CDR3: CAWSVGTDLGYTF

V: TRBV11-2
J: TRBJ1-2
D: TRBD1
length: 14
size: NA
DNA: TGTGCCAGCAGCCAAAGGACAGGGGAGGTTGGCTACACCTTC
CDR3: CASSQRTGEVGYTF

V: TRBV29-1
J: TRBJ2-7
D: NA
length: 12
size: NA
DNA: TGCAGCGTTAGTCAGGGCTCCTACGAGCAGTACTTC
CDR3: CSVSQGSYEQYF

V: TRBV18
J: TRBJ2-1
D: NA
length: 14
size: NA
DNA: TGTGCCAGCTCACCAGGGAGTTACTACAATGAGCAGTTCTTC
CDR3: CASSPGSYYNEQFF

V: TRBV4-3
J: TRBJ2-3
D: NA
length: 16
size: NA
DNA: TGCGCCAGCAGCCAAGGGGAGCACGCTAGCACAGATACGCAGTATTTT
CDR3: CASSQGEHASTDTQYF

V: TRBV16
J: TRBJ2-5
D: NA
length: 14
size: NA
DNA: TGTGCCAGCAGCCAATCAGGAGGGATGGGGACCCAGTACTTC
CDR3: CASSQSGGMGTQYF

V: TRBV7-2
J: TRBJ2-7
D: TRBD1
length: 15
size: NA
DNA: TGTGCCAGCAGCCTAACGGGACAGGGATGGTACGAGCAGTACTTC
CDR3: CASSLTGQGWYEQYF

V: TRBV28
J: TRBJ2-1
D: NA
length: 11
size: NA
DNA: TGTGCCAGCAGTTTGAGCAGGGAGCAGTTCTTC
CDR3: CASSLSREQFF

V: TRBV28
J: TRBJ1-2
D: TRBD1
length: 18
size: NA
DNA: TGTGCCAGCAGATCGAATGGACAGGGCCTCCTTCCTAACTATGGCTACACCTTC
CDR3: CASRSNGQGLLPNYGYTF

V: TRBV11-2
J: TRBJ1-3
D: NA
length: 14
size: NA
DNA: TGTGCCAGCAGTCCAGGCCCCTCTGGAAACACCATATATTTT
CDR3: CASSPGPSGNTIYF

V: TRBV4-1
J: TRBJ2-1
D: TRBD2
length: 16
size: NA
DNA: TGCGCCAGCAGCCAAGATCTAGCGGAGACCTACAATGAGCAGTTCTTC
CDR3: CASSQDLAETYNEQFF

V: TRBV5-1
J: TRBJ1-3
D: NA
length: 15
size: NA
DNA: TGCGCCAGCAGGGCAGGGTCGGGAGCTGGAAACACCATATATTTT
CDR3: CASRAGSGAGNTIYF

V: TRBV10-3
J: TRBJ1-5
D: TRBD1
length: 15
size: NA
DNA: TGTGCCATCAGTGAGTCGTACAGGGGGCCTCAGCCCCAGCATTTT
CDR3: CAISESYRGPQPQHF

V: TRBV7-2
J: TRBJ1-2
D: NA
length: 15
size: few
DNA: TGTGCCAGCAGTGAAACGGGTCGGTCAGTCTATGGCTACACCTTC
CDR3: CASSETGRSVYGYTF

V: TRBV15
J: TRBJ1-6
D: NA
length: 14
size: few
DNA: TGTGCCACCAAGGCGGGCTCCTATAATTCACCCCTCCACTTT
CDR3: CATKAGSYNSPLHF

V: TRBV6-1
J: TRBJ1-1
D: NA
length: 12
size: many
DNA: TGTGCCAGCAGATCAGAGAACACTGAAGCTTTCTTT
CDR3: CASRSENTEAFF

V: TRBV2
J: TRBJ2-1
D: TRBD2
length: 13
size: NA
DNA: TGTGCCAGCGGGACTAGCGGGACCAATGAGCAGTTCTTC
CDR3: CASGTSGTNEQFF

V: TRBV19
J: TRBJ2-1
D: NA
length: 16
size: NA
DNA: TGTGCCAGTAGTATAGCGGGAGCGATCTCCTACAATGAGCAGTTCTTC
CDR3: CASSIAGAISYNEQFF

V: TRBV4-3
J: TRBJ1-6
D: NA
length: 17
size: NA
DNA: TGCGCCAGCAGCCGCAATTTCGACAGCGCCTATAATTCACCCCTCCACTTT
CDR3: CASSRNFDSAYNSPLHF

V: TRBV9
J: TRBJ2-3
D: TRBD2
length: 15
size: NA
DNA: TGTGCCAGCAGCGTAGGCGGGAGTGTAGCAGATACGCAGTATTTT
CDR3: CASSVGGSVADTQYF

V: TRBV5-6
J: TRBJ1-4
D: TRBD1
length: 15
size: few
DNA: TGTGCCAGCAGCTTGGTTGGGACAGGTGATGAAAAACTGTTTTTT
CDR3: CASSLVGTGDEKLFF

V: TRBV6-1
J: TRBJ1-1
D: NA
length: 12
size: NA
DNA: TGTGCCAGCAGTGACGGATCCCGCGGAGCTTTCTTT
CDR3: CASSDGSRGAFF

V: TRBV6-5
J: TRBJ1-2
D: TRBD1
length: 14
size: NA
DNA: TGTGCCAGCAGCACTTCCCGGACAGGGGTAGGCTACACCTTC
CDR3: CASSTSRTGVGYTF

V: TRBV1
J: TRBJ2-7
D: NA
length: 19
size: once
DNA: TGCACCAGCAGCCGCAATCCCGGTTGGGGGGGTTCGATTACCTACGAGCAGTACTTC
CDR3: CTSSRNPGWGGSITYEQYF

V: TRBV11-2
J: TRBJ1-5
D: NA
length: 13
size: NA
DNA: TGTGCCAGCAGCTTAGATATGAATCAGCCCCAGCATTTT
CDR3: CASSLDMNQPQHF